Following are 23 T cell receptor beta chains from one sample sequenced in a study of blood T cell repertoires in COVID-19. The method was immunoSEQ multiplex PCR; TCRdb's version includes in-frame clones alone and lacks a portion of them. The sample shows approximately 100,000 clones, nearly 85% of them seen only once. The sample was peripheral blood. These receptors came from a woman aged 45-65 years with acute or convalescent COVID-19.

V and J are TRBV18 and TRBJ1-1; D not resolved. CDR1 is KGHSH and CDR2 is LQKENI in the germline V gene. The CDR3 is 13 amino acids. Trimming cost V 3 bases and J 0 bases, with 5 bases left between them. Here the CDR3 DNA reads TGTGCCAGCTCACCTACAGTGAACACTGAAGCTTTCTTT. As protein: CASSPTVNTEAFF.

The CDR3 region is CASSLRSSYEQYF. The CDR3 DNA follows: TGTGCCAGCAGCTTACGGAGTTCCTACGAGCAGTACTTC. The chain employs TRBV11-3 and TRBJ2-7; D not certain. V lost 2 bases and J lost 1, with 6 bases in between. CDR3 length: 13 amino acids. CDR1 is SGHNT, CDR2 YENEEA, per germline.

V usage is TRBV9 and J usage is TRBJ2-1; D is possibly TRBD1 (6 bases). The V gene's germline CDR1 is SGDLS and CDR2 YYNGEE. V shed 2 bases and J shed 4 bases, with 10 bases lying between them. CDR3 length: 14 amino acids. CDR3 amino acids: CASSVGQTYNEQFF. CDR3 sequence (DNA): TGTGCCAGCAGCGTCGGACAGACGTACAATGAGCAGTTCTTC. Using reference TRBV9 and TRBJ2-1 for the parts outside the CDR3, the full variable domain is DSGVTQTPKHLITATGQRVTLRCSPRSGDLSVYWYQQSLDQGLQFLIQYYNGEERAKGNILERFSAQQFPDLHSELNLSSLELGDSALYFCASSVGQTYNEQFFGPGTRLTVL.

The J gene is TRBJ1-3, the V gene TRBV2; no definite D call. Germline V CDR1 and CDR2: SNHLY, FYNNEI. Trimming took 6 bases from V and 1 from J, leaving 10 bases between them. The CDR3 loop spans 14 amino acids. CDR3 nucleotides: TGTGCCAGCAGCGAACGCAGGTCTGGAAACACCATATATTTT. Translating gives CASSERRSGNTIYF.

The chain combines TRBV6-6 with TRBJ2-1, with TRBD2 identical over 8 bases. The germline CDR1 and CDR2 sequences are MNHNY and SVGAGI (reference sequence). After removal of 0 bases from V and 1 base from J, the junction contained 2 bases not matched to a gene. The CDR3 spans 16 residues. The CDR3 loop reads CASSYSSGGSYNEQFF. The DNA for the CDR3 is TGTGCCAGCAGTTACTCGAGCGGGGGATCCTACAATGAGCAGTTCTTC.

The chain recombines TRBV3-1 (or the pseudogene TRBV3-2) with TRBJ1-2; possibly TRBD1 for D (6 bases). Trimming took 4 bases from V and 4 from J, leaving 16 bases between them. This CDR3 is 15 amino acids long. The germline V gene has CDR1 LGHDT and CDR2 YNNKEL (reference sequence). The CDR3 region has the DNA TGTGCCAGCAGCCGGCTAGGGGAGGGGGTCTATGGCTACACCTTC. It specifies CASSRLGEGVYGYTF.

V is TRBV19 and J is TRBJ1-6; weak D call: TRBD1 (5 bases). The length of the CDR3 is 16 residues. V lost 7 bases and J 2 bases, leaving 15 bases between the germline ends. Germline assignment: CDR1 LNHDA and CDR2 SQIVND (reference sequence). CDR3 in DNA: TGTGCCAGTACCGTCCAGGGCAGCGCCTATAATTCACCCCTCCACTTT. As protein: CASTVQGSAYNSPLHF.

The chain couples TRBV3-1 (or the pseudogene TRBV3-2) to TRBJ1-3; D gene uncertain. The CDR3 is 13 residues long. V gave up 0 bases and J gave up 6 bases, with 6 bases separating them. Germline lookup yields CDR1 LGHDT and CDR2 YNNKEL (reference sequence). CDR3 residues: CASSQDLLNTIYF. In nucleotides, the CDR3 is TGTGCCAGCAGCCAAGATCTTCTAAACACCATATATTTT.

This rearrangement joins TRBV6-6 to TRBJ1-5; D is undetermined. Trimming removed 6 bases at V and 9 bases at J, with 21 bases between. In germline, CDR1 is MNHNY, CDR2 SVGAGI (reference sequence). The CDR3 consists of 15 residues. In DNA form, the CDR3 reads TGTGCCAGCAGATATAAAGGAACCGGCAGCGGGCCCCAGCATTTT. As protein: CASRYKGTGSGPQHF.

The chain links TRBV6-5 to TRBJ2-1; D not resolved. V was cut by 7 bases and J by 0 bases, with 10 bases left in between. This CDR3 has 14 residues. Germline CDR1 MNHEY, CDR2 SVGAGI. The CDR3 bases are TGTGCCAGCATATCATCCGGCTCCTACAATGAGCAGTTCTTC. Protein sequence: CASISSGSYNEQFF.

CDR3 in amino acids: CASSDLGTGTQYF. CDR3 DNA: TGTGCCAGCAGTGATCTGGGGACAGGCACGCAGTATTTT. V and J are TRBV6-1 and TRBJ2-3; TRBD1 matches at 8 bases. In germline, CDR1 is MNHNS, CDR2 SASEGT. The ends lost 3 bases at V and 9 bases at J; junction bases unmatched: 5. The CDR3 is made up of 13 amino acids.

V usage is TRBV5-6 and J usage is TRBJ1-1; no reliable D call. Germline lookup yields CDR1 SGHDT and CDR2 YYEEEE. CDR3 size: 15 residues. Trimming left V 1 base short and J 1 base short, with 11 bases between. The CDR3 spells CASSLRFTTNTEAFF. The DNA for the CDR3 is TGTGCCAGCAGCTTGCGCTTTACTACGAACACTGAAGCTTTCTTT.

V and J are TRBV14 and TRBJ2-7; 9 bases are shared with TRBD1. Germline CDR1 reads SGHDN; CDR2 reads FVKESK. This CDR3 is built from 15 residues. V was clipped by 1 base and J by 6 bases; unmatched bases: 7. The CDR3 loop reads CASSQGLGTGREQYF. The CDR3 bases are TGTGCCAGCAGCCAAGGACTGGGGACAGGGCGCGAGCAGTACTTC.

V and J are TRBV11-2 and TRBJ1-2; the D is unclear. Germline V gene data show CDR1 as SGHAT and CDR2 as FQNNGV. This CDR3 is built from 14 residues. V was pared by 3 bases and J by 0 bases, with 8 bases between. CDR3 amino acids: CASSFGQANYGYTF. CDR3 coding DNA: TGTGCCAGCAGCTTTGGCCAGGCTAACTATGGCTACACCTTC.

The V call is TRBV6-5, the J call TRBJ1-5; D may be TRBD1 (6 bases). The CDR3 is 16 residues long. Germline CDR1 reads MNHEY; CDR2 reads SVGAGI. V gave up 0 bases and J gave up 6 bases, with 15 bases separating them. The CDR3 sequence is CASSYSWTASPQPQHF. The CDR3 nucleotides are TGTGCCAGCAGTTACTCTTGGACAGCTTCCCCTCAGCCCCAGCATTTT.

CDR3 in amino acids: CASSGPGLAGGWDEQFF. Written as DNA, the CDR3 is TGTGCCAGCAGTGGCCCGGGACTAGCGGGGGGGTGGGATGAGCAGTTCTTC. The J gene is TRBJ2-1, the V gene TRBV28, with 16 bases lining up with TRBD2. Germline CDR1 reads MDHEN; CDR2 reads SYDVKM. The CDR3 spans 17 residues. V lost 5 bases to trimming and J lost 8 bases; unmatched junction nucleotides: 9. Using reference TRBV28 and TRBJ2-1 for the parts outside the CDR3, the full variable domain is DVKVTQSSRYLVKRTGEKVFLECVQDMDHENMFWYRQDPGLGLRLIYFSYDVKMKEKGDIPEGYSVSREKKERFSLILESASTNQTSMYLCASSGPGLAGGWDEQFFGPGTRLTVL.

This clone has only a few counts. CDR3 in DNA: TGTGCCAGCAGCTTTACTTGGGAGGATTCACCCCTCCACTTT. Amino acids: CASSFTWEDSPLHF. This chain connects TRBV5-5 to TRBJ1-6, with D unresolved. Trimming took off 2 bases at V and 8 bases at J, with 11 bases between the two ends. CDR3 length: 14 amino acids. Germline-derived CDR1 and CDR2 are SGHKS and YYEKEE (reference sequence).

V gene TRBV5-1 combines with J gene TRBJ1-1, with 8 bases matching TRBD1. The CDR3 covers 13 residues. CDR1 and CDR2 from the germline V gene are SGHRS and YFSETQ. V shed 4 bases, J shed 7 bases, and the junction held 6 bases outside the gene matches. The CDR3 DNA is TGCGCCAGCAGCCGCGGACAGGGCTATGAAGCTTTCTTT. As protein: CASSRGQGYEAFF.

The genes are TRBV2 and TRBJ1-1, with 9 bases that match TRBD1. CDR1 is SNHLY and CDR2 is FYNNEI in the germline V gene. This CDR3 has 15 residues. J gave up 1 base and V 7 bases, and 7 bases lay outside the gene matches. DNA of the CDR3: TGTGCCAGCATTGCGGACAGGGGAAAGAACACTGAAGCTTTCTTT. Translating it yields CASIADRGKNTEAFF.

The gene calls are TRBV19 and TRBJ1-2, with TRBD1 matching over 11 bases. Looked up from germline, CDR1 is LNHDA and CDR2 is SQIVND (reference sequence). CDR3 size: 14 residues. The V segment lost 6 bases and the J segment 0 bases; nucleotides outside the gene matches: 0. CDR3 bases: TGTGCCAGTAGGGACAGGGGGCCTAACTATGGCTACACCTTC. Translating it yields CASRDRGPNYGYTF.

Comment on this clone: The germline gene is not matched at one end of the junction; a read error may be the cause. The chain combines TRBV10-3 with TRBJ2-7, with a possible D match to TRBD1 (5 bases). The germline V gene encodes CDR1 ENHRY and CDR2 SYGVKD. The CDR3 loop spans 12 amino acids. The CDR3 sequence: CAISDPDVGADF. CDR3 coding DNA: TGTGCCATCAGTGACCCCGATGTTGGGGCCGACTTC.

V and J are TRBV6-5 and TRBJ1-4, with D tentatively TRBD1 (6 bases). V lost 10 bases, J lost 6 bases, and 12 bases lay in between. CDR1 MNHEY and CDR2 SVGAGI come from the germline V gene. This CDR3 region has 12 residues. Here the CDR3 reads CAIQGQYEKLFF. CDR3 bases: TGTGCCATACAGGGACAATATGAAAAACTGTTTTTT.

The CDR3: CASSEEAGGNPSPLHF. In nucleotides, the CDR3 is TGTGCCAGCAGTGAAGAGGCGGGTGGAAACCCTTCACCCCTCCACTTT. This rearrangement joins TRBV6-1 to TRBJ1-6, with D hard to call. The CDR3 is 16 amino acids. Between the trimmed V and J ends, which lost 1 base and 9 bases, there was a span of 16 bases. CDR1 and CDR2 from the germline V gene are MNHNS and SASEGT.